This T cell receptor (beta chain) was obtained from a study of read filtering for tumor transcriptome and immune sequencing. The overall study: Mean patient age was roughly 66 years, range roughly 40 to 80; 17 male, more than 11 female. TCR-mapped reads were about 4 to 11 million with IR-seq versus about 80 to 1273 with RNA-seq.

CDR1 and CDR2 (germline): MDHEN, SYDVKM. The CDR3 has 14 residues. This clonotype appeared a few times. What it recognizes is unknown. The junction departs from germline at one end; a sequencing error may be responsible. Broader study findings: This fraction held mixed bone marrow immune cells after CD138-negative sorting. Dropping single-read clonotypes raised IR-seq and RNA-seq shared-clonotype correlation.

This library used around 400 ng RNA and molecular barcoded adaptors spanning alpha/delta and beta/gamma chains. MiXCR was run by TCRdb on the reads, yielding one entry per CDR3 protein. The sample lists some 62,000 distinct CDR3 sequences; approximately 13% were seen once. The receptor was derived from a donor aged 40 or over with multiple myeloma. The chain uses TRBV28 and TRBJ2-7; 8 bases map to TRBD1. Sequencing was done on a sample of a population of CD138-negative cells sorted from bone marrow. The CDR3 here is CASTLSGQAYGQYF. As DNA, the CDR3 is TGTGCCAGCACCCTATCGGGACAGGCCTACGGGCAGTACTTC.